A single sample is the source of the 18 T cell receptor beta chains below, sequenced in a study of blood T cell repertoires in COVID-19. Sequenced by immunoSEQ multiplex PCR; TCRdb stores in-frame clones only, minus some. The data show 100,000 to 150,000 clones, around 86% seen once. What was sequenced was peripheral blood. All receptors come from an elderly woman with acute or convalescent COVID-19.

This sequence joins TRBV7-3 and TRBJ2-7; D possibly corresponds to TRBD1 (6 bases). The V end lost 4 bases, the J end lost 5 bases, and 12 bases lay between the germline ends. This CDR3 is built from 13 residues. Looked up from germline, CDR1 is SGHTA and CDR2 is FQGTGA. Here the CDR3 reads CASSSTGWDEQYV. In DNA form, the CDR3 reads TGTGCCAGCAGCTCTACAGGGTGGGACGAGCAGTACGTC.

CDR3: CASNRGQNEQFF. The DNA for the CDR3 is TGCGCCAGCAACAGGGGGCAAAATGAGCAGTTCTTC. V is TRBV10-2 and J is TRBJ2-1; TRBD1 agrees at 9 bases. Germline V gene data show CDR1 as WSHSY and CDR2 as SAAADI. The CDR3 is 12 amino acids. The ends lost 7 bases at V and 7 bases at J; junction bases unmatched: 2.

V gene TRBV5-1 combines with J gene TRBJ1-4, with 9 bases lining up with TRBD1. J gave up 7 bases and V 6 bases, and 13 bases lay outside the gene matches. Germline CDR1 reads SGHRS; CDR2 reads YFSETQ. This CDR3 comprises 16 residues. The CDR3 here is CASTLPTGTGSEKLFF. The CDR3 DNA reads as TGCGCCAGCACGCTACCAACCGGGACAGGGTCTGAAAAACTGTTTTTT.

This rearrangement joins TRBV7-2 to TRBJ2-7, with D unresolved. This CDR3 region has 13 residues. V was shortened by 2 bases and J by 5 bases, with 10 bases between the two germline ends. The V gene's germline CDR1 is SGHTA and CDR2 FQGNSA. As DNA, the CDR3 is TGTGCCAGCAGCTTATCCAGGCAGAACGAGCAGTACGTC. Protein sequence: CASSLSRQNEQYV.

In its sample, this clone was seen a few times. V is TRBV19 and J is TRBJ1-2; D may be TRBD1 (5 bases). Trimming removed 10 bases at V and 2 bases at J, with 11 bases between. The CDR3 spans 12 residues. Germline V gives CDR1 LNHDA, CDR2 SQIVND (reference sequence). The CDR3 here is CATADNNYGYTF. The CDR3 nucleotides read TGTGCCACCGCGGACAACAACTATGGCTACACCTTC. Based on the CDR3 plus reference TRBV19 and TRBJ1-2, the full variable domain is DGGITQSPKYLFRKEGQNVTLSCEQNLNHDAMYWYRQDPGQGLRLIYYSQIVNDFQKGDIAEGYSVSREKKESFPLTVTSAQKNPTAFYLCATADNNYGYTFGSGTRLTVV.

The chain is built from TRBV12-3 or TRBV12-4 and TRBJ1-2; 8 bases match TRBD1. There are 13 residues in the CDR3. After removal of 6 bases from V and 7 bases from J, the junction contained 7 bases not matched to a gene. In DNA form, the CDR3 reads TGTGCCAGCAGGACAGGGGCGGGACGTGGCTACACCTTC. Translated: CASRTGAGRGYTF.

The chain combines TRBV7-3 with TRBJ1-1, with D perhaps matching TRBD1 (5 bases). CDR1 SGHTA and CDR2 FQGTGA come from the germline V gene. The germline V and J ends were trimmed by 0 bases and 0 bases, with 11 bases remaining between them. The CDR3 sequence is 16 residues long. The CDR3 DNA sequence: TGTGCCAGCAGCTTAACAGGGGAAGGGGTGAACACTGAAGCTTTCTTT. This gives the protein CASSLTGEGVNTEAFF. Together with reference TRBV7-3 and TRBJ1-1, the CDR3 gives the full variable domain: GAGVSQTPSNKVTEKGKYVELRCDPISGHTALYWYRQSLGQGPEFLIYFQGTGAADDSGLPNDRFFAVRPEGSVSTLKIQRTERGDSAVYLCASSLTGEGVNTEAFFGQGTRLTVV.

This CDR3 is CASSSQGQPNTEAFF. The CDR3 bases are TGCGCCAGCAGCTCACAGGGACAGCCGAACACTGAAGCTTTCTTT. This chain joins TRBV5-1 and TRBJ1-1; TRBD1 aligns across 7 bases. The CDR3 spans 15 residues. Germline V gene sequence: CDR1 SGHRS, CDR2 YFSETQ. V lost 3 bases, J lost 1 base, and 6 bases stayed unmatched. Full variable domain (remainder filled in from reference TRBV5-1 and TRBJ1-1): KAGVTQTPRYLIKTRGQQVTLSCSPISGHRSVSWYQQTPGQGLQFLFEYFSETQRNKGNFPGRFSGRQFSNSRSEMNVSTLELGDSALYLCASSSQGQPNTEAFFGQGTRLTVV.

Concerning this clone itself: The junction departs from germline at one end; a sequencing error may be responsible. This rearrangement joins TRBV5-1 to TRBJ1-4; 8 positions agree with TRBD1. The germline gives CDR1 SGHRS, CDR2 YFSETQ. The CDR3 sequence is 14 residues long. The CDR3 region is CTSSLDRADEKLFF. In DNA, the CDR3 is TGCACCAGCAGTTTGGACAGGGCGGATGAAAAACTGTTTTTT.

Here the CDR3 reads CASSSERANYGYTF. The DNA of the CDR3 is TGTGCCAGCAGCTCTGAGCGAGCTAACTATGGCTACACCTTC. This chain joins TRBV9 and TRBJ1-2; the D is unclear. Between the trimmed V and J ends, which lost 4 bases and 0 bases, there was a span of 10 bases. The CDR3 has 14 residues. The germline CDR1 and CDR2 sequences are SGDLS and YYNGEE.

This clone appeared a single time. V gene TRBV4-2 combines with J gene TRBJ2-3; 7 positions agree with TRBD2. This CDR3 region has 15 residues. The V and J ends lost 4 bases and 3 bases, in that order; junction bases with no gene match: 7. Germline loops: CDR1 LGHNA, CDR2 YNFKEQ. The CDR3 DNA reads TGTGCCAGCAGCCCCTCGGCGGGGGTAACAGATACGCAGTATTTT. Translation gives CASSPSAGVTDTQYF.

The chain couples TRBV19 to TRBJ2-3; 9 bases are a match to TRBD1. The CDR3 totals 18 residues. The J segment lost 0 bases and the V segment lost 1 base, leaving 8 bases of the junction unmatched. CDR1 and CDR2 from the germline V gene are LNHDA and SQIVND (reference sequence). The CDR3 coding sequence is TGTGCCAGTAGTATAGTGGCCCCCGGACAGGGGAGCACAGATACGCAGTATTTT. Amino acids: CASSIVAPGQGSTDTQYF.

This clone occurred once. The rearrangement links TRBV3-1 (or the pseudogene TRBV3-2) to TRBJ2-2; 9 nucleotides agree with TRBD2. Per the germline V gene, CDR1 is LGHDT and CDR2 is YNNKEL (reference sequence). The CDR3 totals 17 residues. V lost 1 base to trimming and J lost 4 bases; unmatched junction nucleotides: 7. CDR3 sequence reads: CASSQGGGGVGTGELFF. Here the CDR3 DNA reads TGTGCCAGCAGCCAAGGCGGGGGGGGCGTTGGCACCGGGGAGCTGTTTTTT.

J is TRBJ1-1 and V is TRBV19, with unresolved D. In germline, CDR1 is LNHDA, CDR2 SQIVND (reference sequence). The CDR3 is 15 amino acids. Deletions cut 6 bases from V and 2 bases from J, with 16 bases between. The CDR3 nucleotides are TGTGCCAGTAGCCGAACAGCAGCCCTTAACACTGAAGCTTTCTTT. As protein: CASSRTAALNTEAFF.

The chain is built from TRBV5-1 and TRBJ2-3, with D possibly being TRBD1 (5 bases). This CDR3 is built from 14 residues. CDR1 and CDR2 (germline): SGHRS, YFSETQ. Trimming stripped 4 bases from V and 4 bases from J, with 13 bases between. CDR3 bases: TGCGCCAGCAGCGATCTACAAGGGGCAGATACGCAGTATTTT. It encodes CASSDLQGADTQYF.

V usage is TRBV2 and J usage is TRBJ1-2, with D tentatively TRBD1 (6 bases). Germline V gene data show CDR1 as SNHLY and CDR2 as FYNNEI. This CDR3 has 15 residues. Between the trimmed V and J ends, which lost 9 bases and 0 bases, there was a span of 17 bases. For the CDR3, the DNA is TGTGCCAGTAGGATTTTGACAGGCGCTAACTATGGCTACACCTTC. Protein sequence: CASRILTGANYGYTF.

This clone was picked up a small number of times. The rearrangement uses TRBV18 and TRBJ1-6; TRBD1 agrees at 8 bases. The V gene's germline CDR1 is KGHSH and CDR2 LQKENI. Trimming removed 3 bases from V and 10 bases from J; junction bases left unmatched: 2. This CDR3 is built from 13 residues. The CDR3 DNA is TGTGCCAGCTCACCGGACAGGGAATCACCCCTCCACTTT. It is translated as CASSPDRESPLHF.

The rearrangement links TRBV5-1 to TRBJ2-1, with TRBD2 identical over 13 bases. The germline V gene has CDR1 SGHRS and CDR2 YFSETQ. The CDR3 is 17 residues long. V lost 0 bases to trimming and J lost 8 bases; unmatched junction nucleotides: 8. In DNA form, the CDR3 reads TGCGCCAGCAGCTTGGGGCCCGGGACTAGCGGGGACCATGAGCAGTTCTTC. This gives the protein CASSLGPGTSGDHEQFF.